Listed below are T cell receptor beta chains from one sample, sequenced in a study of cytomegalovirus exposure and HLA in healthy donors. Assay used: immunoSEQ multiplex PCR; TCRdb lists only in-frame clones, some missing. Here the sample spans 130,000 to 150,000 clones, around 79% being singletons. Sequenced input: PBMCs. The source of these receptors is a man aged 25-40 years in good health and CMV-seropositive. The CDR3 runs from the conserved cysteine through the conserved F or W. Fields, in order: J gene, clone size, D gene, V gene, CDR3 protein, CDR3 DNA. The D gene is left open where the match is weak. Size tells how often a clone was seen (once, few, many) or the class of an expanded clone, and some rows leave it out.

>TRBJ2-7|-|TRBD1|TRBV5-8
CASSLEFGRTGGKSYEQYF
TGTGCCAGCAGCTTGGAGTTTGGGCGTACAGGGGGAAAGTCTTACGAGCAGTACTTC
>TRBJ1-2|-|-|TRBV27
CASRGTRGSGYTF
TGTGCCAGCCGTGGGACAAGAGGAAGCGGCTACACCTTC
>TRBJ1-1|-|-|TRBV25-1
CASSEPVTEEAFF
TGTGCCAGCAGTGAACCTGTGACAGAAGAAGCTTTCTTT
>TRBJ2-5|-|-|TRBV18
CASSPWTEQETQYF
TGTGCCAGCTCACCATGGACAGAACAAGAGACCCAGTACTTC
>TRBJ1-3|-|-|TRBV5-1
CASSLAQGVGNTIYF
TGCGCCAGCAGCTTGGCCCAGGGTGTTGGAAACACCATATATTTT
>TRBJ2-3|-|TRBD2|TRBV7-6
CASSLATSATGTDTQYF
TGTGCCAGCAGCTTAGCGACTAGCGCGACTGGCACAGATACGCAGTATTTT
>TRBJ2-7|-|TRBD2|TRBV9
CASSPGLAASEQYF
TGTGCCAGCAGCCCGGGACTAGCGGCCTCCGAGCAGTACTTC
>TRBJ2-5|-|-|TRBV2
CASSDQGRETQYF
TGTGCCAGCAGTGACCAGGGAAGGGAGACCCAGTACTTC
>TRBJ2-3|-|TRBD1|TRBV6-5
CASSYSYRGTDTQYF
TGTGCCAGCAGTTACTCATACAGGGGTACAGATACGCAGTATTTT
>TRBJ2-7|-|-|TRBV9
CASSAVGGGEQYF
TGTGCCAGCAGCGCGGTAGGCGGCGGGGAGCAGTACTTC
>TRBJ1-1|-|TRBD1|TRBV7-8
CASSSPGQQAFF
TGTGCCAGCAGCTCCCCGGGACAGCAAGCTTTCTTT
>TRBJ2-2|once|-|TRBV13
CASSRGLAGELFF
TGTGCCAGCAGCAGGGGTCTCGCCGGGGAGCTGTTTTTT
>TRBJ2-7|once|TRBD1|TRBV2
CASSEDPGQLSYEQYF
TGTGCCAGCAGTGAAGACCCGGGACAGCTTTCTTACGAGCAGTACTTC
>TRBJ1-2|-|-|TRBV18
CASSPAQVTATNIFYGYTF
TGTGCCAGCTCACCAGCACAAGTGACAGCCACTAATATTTTCTATGGCTACACCTTC
>TRBJ2-5|-|TRBD1|TRBV11-2
CASSTTGTGETQYF
TGTGCCAGCAGCACGACAGGGACCGGAGAGACCCAGTACTTC
>TRBJ1-3|-|TRBD1|TRBV6-6
CASSYSTGGGNTIYF
TGTGCCAGCAGTTACTCGACAGGGGGTGGAAACACCATATATTTT
>TRBJ2-1|few|TRBD2|TRBV28
CASAELATIENEQFF
TGTGCCAGCGCCGAACTAGCGACCATTGAGAATGAGCAGTTCTTC
>TRBJ1-5|-|TRBD1|TRBV2
CASQGAPHQPQHF
TGTGCCAGCCAGGGGGCGCCCCATCAGCCCCAGCATTTT
>TRBJ2-5|-|-|TRBV19
CASSIERGETQYF
TGTGCCAGTAGTATAGAGAGGGGGGAGACCCAGTACTTC
>TRBJ1-3|few|TRBD1|TRBV6-5
CASSRDRGLGNTIYF
TGTGCCAGCAGCCGCGACAGGGGGCTCGGAAACACCATATATTTT
>TRBJ2-1|-|TRBD1|TRBV7-9
CASNGQGIFNEQFF
TGTGCCAGCAACGGACAGGGAATCTTCAATGAGCAGTTCTTC
>TRBJ2-7|-|-|TRBV11-2
CASTLWESSYEQYF
TGTGCCAGCACCCTCTGGGAGAGCTCCTACGAGCAGTACTTC
>TRBJ2-1|-|TRBD1|TRBV27
CASSFGTGNNEQFF
TGTGCCAGCAGTTTCGGGACAGGAAACAATGAGCAGTTCTTC